A selection of T cell receptor beta chains follows, all from one sample in a study of T cell responses to AZD1222 COVID-19 vaccine. Clones were read by immunoSEQ multiplex PCR, and TCRdb kept only the in-frame ones, dropping some. The sample consists of about 170,000 clones, about 89% of them appearing once. Sequencing was performed on peripheral blood, taken on day 0 of AZD1222 vaccination. The receptor set was obtained from an adult in good health. CDR3s include the opening cysteine and the closing phenylalanine or tryptophan. D genes are given only for firm matches. The listing skips clone size in some rows; elsewhere it reads once, few, many or a size class.

CDR3aa: CASRLRGKSNQPQHF
CDR3nt: TGCGCCAGCAGATTACGAGGGAAGAGCAATCAGCCCCAGCATTTT
len: 15
d_gene: NA
v_gene: TRBV23-1
abundance: NA
j_gene: TRBJ1-5

CDR3aa: CASSLRADSNQPQHF
CDR3nt: TGTGCCAGCAGCTTAAGAGCCGATAGCAATCAGCCCCAGCATTTT
len: 15
d_gene: NA
v_gene: TRBV11-3
abundance: NA
j_gene: TRBJ1-5

CDR3aa: CASSDSTGGSETQYF
CDR3nt: TGTGCCAGCAGTGACTCGACAGGGGGATCGGAGACCCAGTACTTC
len: 15
d_gene: TRBD1
v_gene: TRBV6-5
abundance: NA
j_gene: TRBJ2-5

CDR3aa: CASSLGSTGGPNTEAFF
CDR3nt: TGCGCCAGCAGCTTGGGGTCGACAGGGGGCCCGAACACTGAAGCTTTCTTT
len: 17
d_gene: TRBD1
v_gene: TRBV5-1
abundance: few
j_gene: TRBJ1-1

CDR3aa: CASSTLDRESEQFF
CDR3nt: TGTGCCAGTAGTACCTTGGACAGGGAAAGTGAGCAGTTCTTC
len: 14
d_gene: TRBD1
v_gene: TRBV19
abundance: NA
j_gene: TRBJ2-1

CDR3aa: CATSDLPSSGHPAGELFF
CDR3nt: TGTGCCACCAGTGATTTGCCTTCTTCTGGACACCCGGCCGGGGAGCTGTTTTTT
len: 18
d_gene: NA
v_gene: TRBV24-1
abundance: NA
j_gene: TRBJ2-2

CDR3aa: CASSRQVGDLNTEAFF
CDR3nt: TGTGCCAGCAGCCGTCAGGTTGGCGATTTGAACACTGAAGCTTTCTTT
len: 16
d_gene: NA
v_gene: TRBV7-8
abundance: NA
j_gene: TRBJ1-1

CDR3aa: CASSENRDTEAFF
CDR3nt: TGTGCCAGCAGTGAGAACCGTGACACTGAAGCTTTCTTT
len: 13
d_gene: NA
v_gene: TRBV6-4
abundance: NA
j_gene: TRBJ1-1

CDR3aa: CASSFGGAEQFF
CDR3nt: TGTGCCAGCAGTTTCGGAGGGGCCGAGCAGTTCTTC
len: 12
d_gene: NA
v_gene: TRBV6-2/TRBV6-3
abundance: NA
j_gene: TRBJ2-1

CDR3aa: CATSRGDGGLETQYF
CDR3nt: TGTGCCACCAGCAGAGGGGACGGAGGATTGGAGACCCAGTACTTC
len: 15
d_gene: NA
v_gene: TRBV15
abundance: NA
j_gene: TRBJ2-5

CDR3aa: CASTEGWAQVQFF
CDR3nt: TGCGCCAGCACTGAAGGGTGGGCCCAGGTGCAGTTCTTC
len: 13
d_gene: NA
v_gene: TRBV10-1
abundance: NA
j_gene: TRBJ2-1

CDR3aa: CASKPQGFDTDTQYF
CDR3nt: TGTGCCAGCAAACCACAGGGGTTCGACACAGATACGCAGTATTTT
len: 15
d_gene: TRBD1
v_gene: TRBV11-1
abundance: NA
j_gene: TRBJ2-3

CDR3aa: CATSDPRTGGTEAFF
CDR3nt: TGTGCCACCAGTGACCCCAGGACAGGAGGCACTGAAGCTTTCTTT
len: 15
d_gene: TRBD1
v_gene: TRBV24-1
abundance: NA
j_gene: TRBJ1-1

CDR3aa: CASSAQGGANEKLFF
CDR3nt: TGCGCCAGCAGCGCCCAGGGGGGCGCAAACGAAAAACTGTTTTTT
len: 15
d_gene: TRBD1
v_gene: TRBV5-1
abundance: NA
j_gene: TRBJ1-4

CDR3aa: CASSLDEYGYTF
CDR3nt: TGTGCCAGCAGCTTGGACGAGTATGGCTACACCTTC
len: 12
d_gene: NA
v_gene: TRBV5-4
abundance: NA
j_gene: TRBJ1-2

CDR3aa: CASSSTSASYNEQFF
CDR3nt: TGTGCCAGCAGCTCGACGTCAGCCTCCTACAATGAGCAGTTCTTC
len: 15
d_gene: NA
v_gene: TRBV28
abundance: NA
j_gene: TRBJ2-1

CDR3aa: CASSSGTSGFYEQYF
CDR3nt: TGTGCCAGCAGTTCCGGGACTAGCGGCTTCTACGAGCAGTACTTC
len: 15
d_gene: TRBD2
v_gene: TRBV6-6
abundance: NA
j_gene: TRBJ2-7

CDR3aa: CASSPQVGGTDTQYF
CDR3nt: TGTGCCAGCTCACCACAAGTAGGGGGCACAGATACGCAGTATTTT
len: 15
d_gene: NA
v_gene: TRBV18
abundance: few
j_gene: TRBJ2-3

CDR3aa: CASSEFGTDKYNEQFF
CDR3nt: TGTGCCAGCAGTGAATTCGGGACAGACAAGTACAATGAGCAGTTCTTC
len: 16
d_gene: TRBD1
v_gene: TRBV2
abundance: NA
j_gene: TRBJ2-1

CDR3aa: CASRRLAGVDEQFF
CDR3nt: TGTGCCAGCAGACGGCTAGCGGGAGTTGATGAGCAGTTCTTC
len: 14
d_gene: TRBD2
v_gene: TRBV7-9
abundance: NA
j_gene: TRBJ2-1

CDR3aa: CASSLGRLARETQYF
CDR3nt: TGCGCCAGCAGCTTGGGGCGACTAGCTCGGGAGACCCAGTACTTC
len: 15
d_gene: TRBD2
v_gene: TRBV5-1
abundance: NA
j_gene: TRBJ2-5

CDR3aa: CASRAAGTYEQYF
CDR3nt: TGTGCCAGCAGGGCGGCAGGAACCTACGAGCAGTACTTC
len: 13
d_gene: NA
v_gene: TRBV27
abundance: NA
j_gene: TRBJ2-7

CDR3aa: CASSYKGYNEQFF
CDR3nt: TGTGCCAGCAGTTACAAGGGCTACAATGAGCAGTTCTTC
len: 13
d_gene: NA
v_gene: TRBV6-5
abundance: NA
j_gene: TRBJ2-1

CDR3aa: CASSIGTDQGTDTQYF
CDR3nt: TGTGCCAGTAGTATAGGGACGGACCAAGGCACAGATACGCAGTATTTT
len: 16
d_gene: NA
v_gene: TRBV19
abundance: NA
j_gene: TRBJ2-3

CDR3aa: CASSVVGTGWETQYF
CDR3nt: TGTGCCAGCAGCGTAGTAGGGACAGGGTGGGAGACCCAGTACTTC
len: 15
d_gene: TRBD1
v_gene: TRBV9
abundance: NA
j_gene: TRBJ2-5

CDR3aa: CASSYSIRASNQPQHF
CDR3nt: TGTGCCAGCAGTTACTCGATCCGGGCGAGCAATCAGCCCCAGCATTTT
len: 16
d_gene: NA
v_gene: TRBV6-6
abundance: NA
j_gene: TRBJ1-5

CDR3aa: CASSLVVGINYGYTF
CDR3nt: TGTGCCAGCAGCTTGGTTGTAGGGATAAACTATGGCTACACCTTC
len: 15
d_gene: NA
v_gene: TRBV5-6
abundance: NA
j_gene: TRBJ1-2

CDR3aa: CSASRGNQPQHF
CDR3nt: TGCAGTGCTAGTAGGGGGAACCAGCCCCAGCATTTT
len: 12
d_gene: NA
v_gene: TRBV20-1
abundance: NA
j_gene: TRBJ1-5

CDR3aa: CASSPWGENQPQHF
CDR3nt: TGTGCCAGCAGCCCTTGGGGGGAAAATCAGCCCCAGCATTTT
len: 14
d_gene: NA
v_gene: TRBV27
abundance: NA
j_gene: TRBJ1-5

CDR3aa: CASSPLRGADTQYF
CDR3nt: TGTGCCAGCTCACCGTTGAGGGGGGCAGATACGCAGTATTTT
len: 14
d_gene: NA
v_gene: TRBV18
abundance: once
j_gene: TRBJ2-3

CDR3aa: CATGQVAGELFF
CDR3nt: TGTGCCACCGGACAGGTGGCCGGGGAGCTGTTTTTT
len: 12
d_gene: TRBD1
v_gene: TRBV5-4
abundance: NA
j_gene: TRBJ2-2

CDR3aa: CASSYGGAGANVLTF
CDR3nt: TGTGCCAGCAGTTACGGAGGTGCTGGGGCCAACGTCCTGACTTTC
len: 15
d_gene: NA
v_gene: TRBV6-5
abundance: NA
j_gene: TRBJ2-6

CDR3aa: CASSLPRRLAGATDTQYF
CDR3nt: TGTGCCAGCAGCTTACCCCGCAGGCTAGCGGGAGCCACAGATACGCAGTATTTT
len: 18
d_gene: TRBD2
v_gene: TRBV7-9
abundance: NA
j_gene: TRBJ2-3

CDR3aa: CAWTRQGATYGYTF
CDR3nt: TGTGCCTGGACCAGACAGGGGGCTACCTATGGCTACACCTTC
len: 14
d_gene: TRBD1
v_gene: TRBV30
abundance: NA
j_gene: TRBJ1-2

CDR3aa: CASSFGRAGYTF
CDR3nt: TGTGCCAGCAGTTTCGGGAGGGCGGGCTACACCTTC
len: 12
d_gene: NA
v_gene: TRBV12-3/TRBV12-4
abundance: NA
j_gene: TRBJ1-2

CDR3aa: CATSEGQGTSNQPQHF
CDR3nt: TGTGCCACCAGTGAGGGACAGGGCACGAGCAATCAGCCCCAGCATTTT
len: 16
d_gene: TRBD1
v_gene: TRBV24-1
abundance: NA
j_gene: TRBJ1-5

CDR3aa: CASSLFSLAGYTF
CDR3nt: TGTGCCAGCAGCTTATTCTCACTGGCTGGCTACACCTTC
len: 13
d_gene: NA
v_gene: TRBV7-2
abundance: NA
j_gene: TRBJ1-2

CDR3aa: CAWRRQGADGYTF
CDR3nt: TGTGCCTGGCGCCGACAGGGTGCGGATGGCTACACCTTC
len: 13
d_gene: TRBD1
v_gene: TRBV30
abundance: NA
j_gene: TRBJ1-2

CDR3aa: CASSIGGSNEKLFF
CDR3nt: TGTGCCAGTAGTATAGGGGGGTCCAATGAAAAACTGTTTTTT
len: 14
d_gene: NA
v_gene: TRBV19
abundance: NA
j_gene: TRBJ1-4

CDR3aa: CASRLQGGGNTIYF
CDR3nt: TGTGCCAGCAGGTTACAGGGTGGAGGAAACACCATATATTTT
len: 14
d_gene: NA
v_gene: TRBV6-5
abundance: NA
j_gene: TRBJ1-3

CDR3aa: CASSPFTSGSIGEQFF
CDR3nt: TGTGCCAGCAGCCCTTTCACTAGCGGGAGTATTGGTGAGCAGTTCTTC
len: 16
d_gene: TRBD2
v_gene: TRBV6-2/TRBV6-3
abundance: NA
j_gene: TRBJ2-1